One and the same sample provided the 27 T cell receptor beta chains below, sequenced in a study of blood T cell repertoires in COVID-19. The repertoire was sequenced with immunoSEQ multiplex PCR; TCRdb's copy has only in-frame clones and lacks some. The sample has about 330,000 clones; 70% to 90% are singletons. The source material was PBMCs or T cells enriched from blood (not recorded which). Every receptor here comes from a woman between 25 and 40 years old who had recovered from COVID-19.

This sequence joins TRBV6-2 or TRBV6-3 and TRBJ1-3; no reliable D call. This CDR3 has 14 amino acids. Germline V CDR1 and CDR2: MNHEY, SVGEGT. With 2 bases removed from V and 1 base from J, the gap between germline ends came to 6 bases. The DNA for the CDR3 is TGTGCCAGCAGTTACGGGGAGTCTGGAAACACCATATATTTT. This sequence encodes CASSYGESGNTIYF.

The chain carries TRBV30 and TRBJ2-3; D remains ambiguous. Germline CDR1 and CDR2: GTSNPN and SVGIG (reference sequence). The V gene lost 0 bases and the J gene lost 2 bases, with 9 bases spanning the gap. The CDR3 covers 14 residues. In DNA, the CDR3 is TGTGCCTGGAGTGTCGAGAGTGCCACAGATACGCAGTATTTT. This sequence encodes CAWSVESATDTQYF.

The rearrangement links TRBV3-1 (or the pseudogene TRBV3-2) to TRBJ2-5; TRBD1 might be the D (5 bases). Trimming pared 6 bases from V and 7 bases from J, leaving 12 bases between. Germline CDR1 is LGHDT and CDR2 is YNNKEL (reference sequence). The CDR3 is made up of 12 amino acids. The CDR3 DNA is TGTGCCAGCAGTCACGACAGACCGACCCAGTACTTC. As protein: CASSHDRPTQYF.

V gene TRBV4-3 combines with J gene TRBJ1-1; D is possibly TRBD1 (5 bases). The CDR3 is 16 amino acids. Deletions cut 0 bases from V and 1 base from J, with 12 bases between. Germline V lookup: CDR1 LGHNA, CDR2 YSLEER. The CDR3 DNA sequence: TGCGCCAGCAGCCAAGACAACCAGGGCGGGAACACTGAAGCTTTCTTT. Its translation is CASSQDNQGGNTEAFF.

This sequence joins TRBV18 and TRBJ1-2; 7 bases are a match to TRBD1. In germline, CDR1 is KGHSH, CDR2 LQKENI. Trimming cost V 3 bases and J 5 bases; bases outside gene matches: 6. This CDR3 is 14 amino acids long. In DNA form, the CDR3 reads TGTGCCAGCTCACCCTTGGCCAGGGGGTATGGCTACACCTTC. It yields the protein CASSPLARGYGYTF.

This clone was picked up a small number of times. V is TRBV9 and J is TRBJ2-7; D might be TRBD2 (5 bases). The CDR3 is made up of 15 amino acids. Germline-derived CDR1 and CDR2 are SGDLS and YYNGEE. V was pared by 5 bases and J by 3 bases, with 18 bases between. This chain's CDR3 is CASSAGPTRDYEQYF. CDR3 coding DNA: TGTGCCAGCAGTGCGGGCCCGACCCGAGACTACGAGCAGTACTTC.

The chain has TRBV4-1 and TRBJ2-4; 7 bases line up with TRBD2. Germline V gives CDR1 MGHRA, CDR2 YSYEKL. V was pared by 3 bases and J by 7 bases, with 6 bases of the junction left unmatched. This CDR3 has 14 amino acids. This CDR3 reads CASSQKGGTNIQYF. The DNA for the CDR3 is TGCGCCAGCAGCCAGAAGGGAGGGACGAACATTCAGTACTTC.

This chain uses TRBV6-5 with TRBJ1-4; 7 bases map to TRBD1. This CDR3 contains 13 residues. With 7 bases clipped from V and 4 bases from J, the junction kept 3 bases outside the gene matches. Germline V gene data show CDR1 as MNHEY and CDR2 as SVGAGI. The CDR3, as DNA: TGTGCCAGCAAACGGGACAGTAATGAAAAACTGTTTTTT. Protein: CASKRDSNEKLFF.

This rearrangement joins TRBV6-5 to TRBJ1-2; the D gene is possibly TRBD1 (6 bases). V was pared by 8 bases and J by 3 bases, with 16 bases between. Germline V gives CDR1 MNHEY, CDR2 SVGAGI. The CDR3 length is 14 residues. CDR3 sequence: CASPSGQGDYGYTF. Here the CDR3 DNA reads TGTGCCAGCCCGTCGGGACAAGGGGACTATGGCTACACCTTC.

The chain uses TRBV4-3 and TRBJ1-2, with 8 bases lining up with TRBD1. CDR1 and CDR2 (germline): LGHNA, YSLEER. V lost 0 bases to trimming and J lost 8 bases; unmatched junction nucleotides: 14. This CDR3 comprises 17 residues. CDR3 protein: CASSQDLGTGGSAGYTF. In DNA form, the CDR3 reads TGCGCCAGCAGCCAAGATTTAGGTACAGGGGGATCCGCCGGCTACACCTTC.

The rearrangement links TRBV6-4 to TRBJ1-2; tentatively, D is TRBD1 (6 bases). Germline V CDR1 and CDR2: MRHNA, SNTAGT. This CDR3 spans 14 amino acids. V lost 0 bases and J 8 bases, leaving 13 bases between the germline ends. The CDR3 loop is CASSDSWGLGGYTF. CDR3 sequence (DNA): TGTGCCAGCAGTGACTCTTGGGGGCTTGGAGGCTACACCTTC.

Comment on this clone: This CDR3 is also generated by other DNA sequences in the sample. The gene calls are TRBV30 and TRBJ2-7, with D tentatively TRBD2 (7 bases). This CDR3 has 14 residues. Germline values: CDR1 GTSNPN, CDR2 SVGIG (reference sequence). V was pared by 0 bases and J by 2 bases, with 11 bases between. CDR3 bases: TGTGCCTGGAGTGTACTCGGGGGGCCCTACGAGCAGTACTTC. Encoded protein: CAWSVLGGPYEQYF.

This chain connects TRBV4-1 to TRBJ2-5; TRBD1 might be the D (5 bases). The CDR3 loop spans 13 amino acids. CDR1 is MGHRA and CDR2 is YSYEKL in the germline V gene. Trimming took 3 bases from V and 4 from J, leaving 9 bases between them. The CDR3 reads CASSHAGLETQYF. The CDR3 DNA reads TGCGCCAGCAGCCACGCAGGGTTAGAGACCCAGTACTTC.

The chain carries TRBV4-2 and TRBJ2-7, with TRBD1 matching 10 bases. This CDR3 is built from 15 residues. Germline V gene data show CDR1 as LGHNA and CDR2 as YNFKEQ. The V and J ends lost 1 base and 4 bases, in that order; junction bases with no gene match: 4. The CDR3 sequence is CASSQGQGAAYEQYF. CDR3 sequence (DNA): TGTGCCAGCAGCCAAGGACAGGGGGCTGCTTACGAGCAGTACTTC.

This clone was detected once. The CDR3 region is CASSPMGPEGESDYGYTF. The CDR3 DNA reads TGTGCCAGCAGCCCTATGGGCCCAGAGGGGGAGTCGGATTATGGCTACACCTTC. The chain is built from TRBV11-3 and TRBJ1-2, with a tentative D call TRBD1 (6 bases). The CDR3 has 18 amino acids. V was pared by 5 bases and J by 5 bases, with 27 bases between. Germline V gene data show CDR1 as SGHNT and CDR2 as YENEEA.

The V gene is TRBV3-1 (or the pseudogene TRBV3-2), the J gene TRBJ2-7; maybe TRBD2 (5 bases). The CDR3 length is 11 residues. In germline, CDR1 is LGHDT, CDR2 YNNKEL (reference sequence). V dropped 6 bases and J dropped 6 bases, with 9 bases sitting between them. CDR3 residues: CASRRGGEQYF. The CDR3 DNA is TGTGCCAGCAGACGAGGAGGCGAGCAGTACTTC.

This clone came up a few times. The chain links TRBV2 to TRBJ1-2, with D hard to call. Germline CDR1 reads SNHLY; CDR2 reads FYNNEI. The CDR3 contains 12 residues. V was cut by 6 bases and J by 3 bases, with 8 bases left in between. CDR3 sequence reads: CASRGSYYGYTF. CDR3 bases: TGTGCCAGCAGGGGCAGCTACTATGGCTACACCTTC.

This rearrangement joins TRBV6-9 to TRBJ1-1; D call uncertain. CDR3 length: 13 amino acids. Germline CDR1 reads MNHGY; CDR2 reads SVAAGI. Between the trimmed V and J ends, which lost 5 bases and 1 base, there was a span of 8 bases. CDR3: CASSQDWNTEAFF. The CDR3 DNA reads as TGTGCCAGCAGTCAGGACTGGAACACTGAAGCTTTCTTT.

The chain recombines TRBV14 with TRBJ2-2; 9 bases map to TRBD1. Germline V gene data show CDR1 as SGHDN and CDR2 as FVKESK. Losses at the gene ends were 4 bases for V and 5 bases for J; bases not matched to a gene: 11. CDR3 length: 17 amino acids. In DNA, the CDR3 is TGTGCCAGCAGCCGAGAATTGACAGGGGGTGTAACCGGGGAGCTGTTTTTT. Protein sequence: CASSRELTGGVTGELFF.

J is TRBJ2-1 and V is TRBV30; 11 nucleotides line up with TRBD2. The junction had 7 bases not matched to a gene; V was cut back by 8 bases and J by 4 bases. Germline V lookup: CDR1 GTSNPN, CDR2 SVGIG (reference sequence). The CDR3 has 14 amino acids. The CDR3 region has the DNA TGTGCCACACCGACTAGCGGGGATTACAATGAGCAGTTCTTC. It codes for CATPTSGDYNEQFF.

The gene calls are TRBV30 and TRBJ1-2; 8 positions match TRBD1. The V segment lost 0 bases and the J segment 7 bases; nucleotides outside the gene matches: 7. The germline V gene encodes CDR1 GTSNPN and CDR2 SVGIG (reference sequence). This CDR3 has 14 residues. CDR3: CAWSVSGGAFGYTF. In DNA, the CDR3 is TGTGCCTGGAGTGTATCAGGGGGCGCTTTTGGCTACACCTTC.

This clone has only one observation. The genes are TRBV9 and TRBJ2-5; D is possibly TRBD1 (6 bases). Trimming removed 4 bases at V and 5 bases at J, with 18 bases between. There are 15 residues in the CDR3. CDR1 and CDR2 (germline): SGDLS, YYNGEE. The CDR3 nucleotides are TGTGCCAGCAGCCCGGGACGGACAGTGGTGGAGACCCAGTACTTC. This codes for CASSPGRTVVETQYF.

The chain's CDR3 is CASSQAQDQPQHF. CDR3 DNA sequence: TGTGCCAGCAGCCAAGCACAGGATCAGCCCCAGCATTTT. The rearrangement joins TRBV14 to TRBJ1-5; the D gene is possibly TRBD1 (5 bases). Germline CDR1 SGHDN, CDR2 FVKESK. CDR3 length equals 13 residues. V was cut by 1 base and J by 5 bases, with 6 bases left in between. Full variable domain (missing parts from reference TRBV14 and TRBJ1-5): EAGVTQFPSHSVIEKGQTVTLRCDPISGHDNLYWYRRVMGKEIKFLLHFVKESKQDESGMPNNRFLAERTGGTYSTLKVQPAELEDSGVYFCASSQAQDQPQHFGDGTRLSIL.

The CDR3 bases are TGTGCCAAAGGAGGTGTCAACTATGGCTACACCTTC. Translated, it gives CAKGGVNYGYTF. The rearrangement joins TRBV2 to TRBJ1-2; no clear D. The CDR3 sequence is 12 residues long. Looked up from germline, CDR1 is SNHLY and CDR2 is FYNNEI. Between the trimmed V and J ends, which lost 10 bases and 2 bases, there was a span of 11 bases. The entire variable domain, with the rest obtained from reference TRBV2 and TRBJ1-2, is as follows: EPEVTQTPSHQVTQMGQEVILRCVPISNHLYFYWYRQILGQKVEFLVSFYNNEISEKSEIFDDQFSVERPDGSNFTLKIRSTKLEDSAMYFCAKGGVNYGYTFGSGTRLTVV.

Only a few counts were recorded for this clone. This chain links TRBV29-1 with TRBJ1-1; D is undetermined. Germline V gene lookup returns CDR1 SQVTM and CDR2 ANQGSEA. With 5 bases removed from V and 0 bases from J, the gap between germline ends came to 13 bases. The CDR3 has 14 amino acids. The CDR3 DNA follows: TGCAGCGTTAGAGGGTTGGGGATGAACACTGAAGCTTTCTTT. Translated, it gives CSVRGLGMNTEAFF.

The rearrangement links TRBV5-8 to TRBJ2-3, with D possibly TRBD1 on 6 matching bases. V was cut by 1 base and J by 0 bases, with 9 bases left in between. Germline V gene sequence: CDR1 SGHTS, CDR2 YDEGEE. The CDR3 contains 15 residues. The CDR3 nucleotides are TGTGCCAGCAGCTTGTTAGGGGGAAGCACAGATACGCAGTATTTT. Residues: CASSLLGGSTDTQYF.

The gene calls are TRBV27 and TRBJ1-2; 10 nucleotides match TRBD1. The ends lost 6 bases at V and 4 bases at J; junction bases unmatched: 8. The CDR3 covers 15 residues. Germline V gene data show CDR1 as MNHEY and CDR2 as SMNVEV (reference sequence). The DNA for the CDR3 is TGTGCCAGCAGCCGACCGGGACAGGGGATCTATGGCTACACCTTC. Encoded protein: CASSRPGQGIYGYTF.